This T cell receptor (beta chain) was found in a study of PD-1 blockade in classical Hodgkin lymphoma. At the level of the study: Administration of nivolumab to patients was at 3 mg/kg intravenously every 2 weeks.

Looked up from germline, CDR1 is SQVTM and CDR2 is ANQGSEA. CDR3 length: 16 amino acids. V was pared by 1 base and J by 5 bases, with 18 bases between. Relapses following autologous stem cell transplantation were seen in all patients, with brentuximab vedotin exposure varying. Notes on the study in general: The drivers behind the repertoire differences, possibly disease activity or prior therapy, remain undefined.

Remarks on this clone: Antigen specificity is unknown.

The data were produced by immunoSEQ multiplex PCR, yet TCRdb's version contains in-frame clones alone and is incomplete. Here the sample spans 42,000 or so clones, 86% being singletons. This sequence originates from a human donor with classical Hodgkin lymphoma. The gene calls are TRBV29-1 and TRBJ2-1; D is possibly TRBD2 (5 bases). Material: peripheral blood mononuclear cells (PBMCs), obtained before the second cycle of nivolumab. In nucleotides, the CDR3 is TGCAGCGTTGAAGGCGTAGGAAGGCGGAGGAACAATGAGCAGTTCTTC. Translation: CSVEGVGRRRNNEQFF.